This T cell receptor (beta chain) originates from a study of T cell responses to AZD1222 COVID-19 vaccine. Details on this clone: Its antigen is still unknown.

Germline V gene lookup returns CDR1 SEHNR and CDR2 FQNEAQ (reference sequence). J was trimmed by 6 bases and V by 3 bases; bases with no gene match: 3. This CDR3 has 14 amino acids. TCRdb keeps only in-frame clones here, not all; method: immunoSEQ multiplex PCR. The sample has around 78,000 clones; roughly four fifths are singletons. Regarding the study as a whole: Recipients of two AZD1222 doses showed rising Spike-specific TCR breadth and depth. The number of AZD1222 recipients seropositive at baseline was only 5 to 7.

The chain employs TRBV7-9 and TRBJ1-2; TRBD1 agrees at 11 bases. The receptor was isolated from an adult in good health. Here the sequenced sample was peripheral blood, taken on day 0 of AZD1222 vaccination. The CDR3 region is CASSLGTGGHGYTF. The CDR3 DNA reads TGTGCCAGCAGCTTGGGGACAGGGGGACATGGCTACACCTTC.